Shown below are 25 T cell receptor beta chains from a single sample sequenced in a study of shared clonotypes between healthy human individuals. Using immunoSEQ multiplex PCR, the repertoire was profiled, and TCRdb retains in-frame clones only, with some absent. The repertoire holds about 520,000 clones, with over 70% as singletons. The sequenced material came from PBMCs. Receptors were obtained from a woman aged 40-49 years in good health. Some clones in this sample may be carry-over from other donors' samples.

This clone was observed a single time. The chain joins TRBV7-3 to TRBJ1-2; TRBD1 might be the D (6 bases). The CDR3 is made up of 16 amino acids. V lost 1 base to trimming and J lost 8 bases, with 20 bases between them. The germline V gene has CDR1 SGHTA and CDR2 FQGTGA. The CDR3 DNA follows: TGTGCCAGCAGCTTAATCGGGCGACAGGAGAGGGGCGGCTACACCTTC. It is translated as CASSLIGRQERGGYTF.

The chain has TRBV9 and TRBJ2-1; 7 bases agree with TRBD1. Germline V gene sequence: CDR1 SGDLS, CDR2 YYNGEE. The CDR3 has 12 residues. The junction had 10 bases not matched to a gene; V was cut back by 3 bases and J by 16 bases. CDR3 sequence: CASSGPGTDLFF. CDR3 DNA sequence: TGTGCCAGCAGCGGCCCCGGGACAGATCTTTTCTTC.

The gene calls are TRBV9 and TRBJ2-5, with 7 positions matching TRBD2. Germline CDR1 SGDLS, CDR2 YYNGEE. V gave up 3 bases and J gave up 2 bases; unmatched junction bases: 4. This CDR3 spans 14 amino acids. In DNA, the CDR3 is TGTGCCAGCAGCGGCGGGACTACTCAAGAGACCCAGTACTTC. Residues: CASSGGTTQETQYF.

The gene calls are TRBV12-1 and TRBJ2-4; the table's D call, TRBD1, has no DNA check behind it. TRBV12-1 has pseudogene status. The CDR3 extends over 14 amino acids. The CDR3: CASSWAWRKNIQYF. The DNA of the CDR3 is TGTGCCAGCAGCTGGGCATGGCGTAAAAACATTCAGTACTTC.

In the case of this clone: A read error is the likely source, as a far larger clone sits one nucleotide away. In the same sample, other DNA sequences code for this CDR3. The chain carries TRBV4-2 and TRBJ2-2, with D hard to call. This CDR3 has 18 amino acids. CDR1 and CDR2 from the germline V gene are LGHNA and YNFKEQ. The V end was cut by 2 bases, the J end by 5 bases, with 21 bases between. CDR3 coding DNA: TGTGCCAGCAGCCAATTCCTCTCAGCAGGAGCCTCTACCGGGGAGCTGTTTTTT. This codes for CASSQFLSAGASTGELFF.

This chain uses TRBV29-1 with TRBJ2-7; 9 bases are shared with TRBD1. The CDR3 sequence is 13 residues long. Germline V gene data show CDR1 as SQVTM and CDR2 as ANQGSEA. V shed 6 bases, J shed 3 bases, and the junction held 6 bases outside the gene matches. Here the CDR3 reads CSVAGQGGYEQYF. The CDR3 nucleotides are TGCAGCGTGGCGGGACAGGGAGGCTACGAGCAGTACTTC.

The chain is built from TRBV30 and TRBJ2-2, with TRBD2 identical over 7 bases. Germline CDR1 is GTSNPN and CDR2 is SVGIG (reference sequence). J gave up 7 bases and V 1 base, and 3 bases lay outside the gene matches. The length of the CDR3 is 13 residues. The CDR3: CAWSGASGGELFF. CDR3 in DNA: TGTGCCTGGAGTGGAGCTAGCGGCGGGGAGCTGTTTTTT.

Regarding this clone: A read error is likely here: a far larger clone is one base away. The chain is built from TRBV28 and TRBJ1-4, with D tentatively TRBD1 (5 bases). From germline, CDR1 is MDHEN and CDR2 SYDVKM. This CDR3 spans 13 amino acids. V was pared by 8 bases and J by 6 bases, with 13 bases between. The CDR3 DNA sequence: TGTGCCAGCCACCAGGTGGGGGATGAAAAACTGTTTTTT. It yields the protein CASHQVGDEKLFF.

This CDR3 reads CSVEGQSTDTQYF. CDR3 DNA sequence: TGCAGCGTTGAAGGGCAGAGCACAGATACGCAGTATTTT. This sequence joins TRBV29-1 and TRBJ2-3; D call uncertain. The CDR3 extends over 13 amino acids. Trimming took off 1 base at V and 0 bases at J, with 5 bases between the two ends. From germline, CDR1 is SQVTM and CDR2 ANQGSEA.

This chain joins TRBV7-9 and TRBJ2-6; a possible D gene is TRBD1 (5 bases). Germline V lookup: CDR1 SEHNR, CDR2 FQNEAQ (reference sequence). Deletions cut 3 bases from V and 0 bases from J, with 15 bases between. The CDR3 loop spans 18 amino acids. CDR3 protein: CASSFLSQGGSGANVLTF. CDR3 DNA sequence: TGTGCCAGCAGCTTCCTCAGCCAGGGCGGCTCTGGGGCCAACGTCCTGACTTTC.

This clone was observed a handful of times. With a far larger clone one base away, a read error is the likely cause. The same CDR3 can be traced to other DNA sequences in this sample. The CDR3 loop reads CASKGAANTEAFF. CDR3 in DNA: TGTGCCAGTAAAGGGGCAGCTAACACTGAAGCTTTCTTT. The V gene is TRBV6-1, the J gene TRBJ1-1; D might be TRBD1 (5 bases). Germline lookup yields CDR1 MNHNS and CDR2 SASEGT. The V and J ends lost 9 bases and 2 bases respectively, with 13 bases between them. The length of the CDR3 is 13 residues.

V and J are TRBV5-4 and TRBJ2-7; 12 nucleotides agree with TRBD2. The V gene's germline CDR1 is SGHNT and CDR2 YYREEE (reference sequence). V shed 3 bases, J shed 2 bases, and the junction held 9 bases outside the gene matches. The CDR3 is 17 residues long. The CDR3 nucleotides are TGTGCCAGCAGCTCCCCCGGGACTAGCGGGCCCGCCTACGAGCAGTACTTC. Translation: CASSSPGTSGPAYEQYF. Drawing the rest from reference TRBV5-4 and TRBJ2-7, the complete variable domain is ETGVTQSPTHLIKTRGQQVTLRCSSQSGHNTVSWYQQALGQGPQFIFQYYREEENGRGNFPPRFSGLQFPNYSSELNVNALELDDSALYLCASSSPGTSGPAYEQYFGPGTRLTVT.

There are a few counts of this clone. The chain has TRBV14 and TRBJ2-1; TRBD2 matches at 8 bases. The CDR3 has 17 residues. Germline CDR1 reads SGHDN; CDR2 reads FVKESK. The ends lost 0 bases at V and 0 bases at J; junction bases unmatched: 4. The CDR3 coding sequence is TGTGCCAGCAGCCAAGATGCCGGGGGGGGCTCCTACAATGAGCAGTTCTTC. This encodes CASSQDAGGGSYNEQFF.

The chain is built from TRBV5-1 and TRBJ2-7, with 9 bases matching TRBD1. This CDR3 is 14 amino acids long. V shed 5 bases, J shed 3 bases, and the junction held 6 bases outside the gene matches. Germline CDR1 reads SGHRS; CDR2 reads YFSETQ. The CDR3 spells CASSLGDRVYEQYF. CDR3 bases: TGCGCCAGCAGTTTAGGGGACAGGGTCTACGAGCAGTACTTC.

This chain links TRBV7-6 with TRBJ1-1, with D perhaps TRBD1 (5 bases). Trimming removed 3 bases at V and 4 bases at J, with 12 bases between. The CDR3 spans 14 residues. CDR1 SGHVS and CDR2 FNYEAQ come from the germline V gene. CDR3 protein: CASSLGRGGTEAFF. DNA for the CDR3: TGTGCCAGCAGCTTGGGCCGCGGGGGCACTGAAGCTTTCTTT.

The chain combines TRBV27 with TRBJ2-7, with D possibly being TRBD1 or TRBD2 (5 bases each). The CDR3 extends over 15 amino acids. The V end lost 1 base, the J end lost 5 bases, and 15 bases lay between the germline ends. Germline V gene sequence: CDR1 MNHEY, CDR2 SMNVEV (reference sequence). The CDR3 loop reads CASSLLGDPGHEQYF. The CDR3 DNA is TGTGCCAGCAGTTTATTGGGGGACCCGGGCCACGAGCAGTACTTC.

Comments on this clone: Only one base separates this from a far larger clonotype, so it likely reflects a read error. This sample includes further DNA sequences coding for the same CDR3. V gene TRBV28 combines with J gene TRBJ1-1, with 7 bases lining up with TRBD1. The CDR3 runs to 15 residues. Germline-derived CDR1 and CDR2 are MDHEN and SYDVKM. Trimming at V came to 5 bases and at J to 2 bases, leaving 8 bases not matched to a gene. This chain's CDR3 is CASSSPDRSNTEAFF. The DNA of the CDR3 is TGTGCCAGCAGTAGCCCGGACAGGTCTAACACTGAAGCTTTCTTT.

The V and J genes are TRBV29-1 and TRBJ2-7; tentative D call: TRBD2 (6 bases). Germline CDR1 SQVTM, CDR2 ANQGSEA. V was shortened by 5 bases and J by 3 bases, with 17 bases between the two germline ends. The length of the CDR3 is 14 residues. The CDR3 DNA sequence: TGCAGCGTTAAGATAACTAGCACCTACTACGAGCAGTACTTC. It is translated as CSVKITSTYYEQYF.

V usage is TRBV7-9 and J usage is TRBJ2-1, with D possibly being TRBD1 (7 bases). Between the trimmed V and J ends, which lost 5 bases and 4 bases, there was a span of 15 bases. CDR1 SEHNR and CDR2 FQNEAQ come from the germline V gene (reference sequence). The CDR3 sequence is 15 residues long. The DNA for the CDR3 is TGTGCCAGCAGCGGAGGGGGGACAGTATACAATGAGCAGTTCTTC. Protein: CASSGGGTVYNEQFF.

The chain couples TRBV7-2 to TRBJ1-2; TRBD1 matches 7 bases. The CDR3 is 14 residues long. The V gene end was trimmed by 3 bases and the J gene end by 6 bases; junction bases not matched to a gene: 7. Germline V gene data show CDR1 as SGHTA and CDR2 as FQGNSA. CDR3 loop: CASSFRSGTDGYTF. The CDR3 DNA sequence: TGTGCCAGCAGCTTCCGTTCCGGGACAGATGGCTACACCTTC. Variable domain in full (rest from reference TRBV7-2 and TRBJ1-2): GAGVSQSPSNKVTEKGKDVELRCDPISGHTALYWYRQSLGQGLEFLIYFQGNSAPDKSGLPSDRFSAERTGGSVSTLTIQRTQQEDSAVYLCASSFRSGTDGYTFGSGTRLTVV.

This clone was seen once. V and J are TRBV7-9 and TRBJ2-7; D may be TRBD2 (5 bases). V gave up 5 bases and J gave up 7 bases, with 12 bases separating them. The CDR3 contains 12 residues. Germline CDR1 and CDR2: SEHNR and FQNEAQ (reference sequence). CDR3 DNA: TGTGCCAGCAGCCCGACGGGCGGGGAGCAGTACTTC. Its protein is CASSPTGGEQYF.

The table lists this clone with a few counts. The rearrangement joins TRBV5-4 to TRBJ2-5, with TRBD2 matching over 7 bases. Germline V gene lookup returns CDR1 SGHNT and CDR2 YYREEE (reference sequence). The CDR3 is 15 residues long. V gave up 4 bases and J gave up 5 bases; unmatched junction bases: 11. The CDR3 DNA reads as TGTGCCAGCAGCCCCGAGGCCACTAGCGTGGAGACCCAGTACTTC. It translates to CASSPEATSVETQYF.

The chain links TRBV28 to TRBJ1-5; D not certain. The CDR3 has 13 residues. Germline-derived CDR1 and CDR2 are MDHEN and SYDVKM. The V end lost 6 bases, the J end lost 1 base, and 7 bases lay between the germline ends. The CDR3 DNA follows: TGTGCCAGCAGACTGAACAGCAATCAGCCCCAGCATTTT. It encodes CASRLNSNQPQHF.

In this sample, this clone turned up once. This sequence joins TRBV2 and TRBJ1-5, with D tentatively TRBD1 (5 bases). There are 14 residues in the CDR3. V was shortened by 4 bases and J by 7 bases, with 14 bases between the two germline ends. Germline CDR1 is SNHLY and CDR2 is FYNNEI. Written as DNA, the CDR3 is TGTGCCAGCAGTGGTCTGGGGCCAGGGCAGCCCCAGCATTTT. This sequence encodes CASSGLGPGQPQHF.

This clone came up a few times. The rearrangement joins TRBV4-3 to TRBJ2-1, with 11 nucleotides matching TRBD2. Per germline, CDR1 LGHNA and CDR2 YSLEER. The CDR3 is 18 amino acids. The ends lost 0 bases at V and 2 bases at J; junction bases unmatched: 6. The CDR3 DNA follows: TGCGCCAGCAGCCAAGAAGCGGCGACTAGCGGGGCCTACAATGAGCAGTTCTTC. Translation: CASSQEAATSGAYNEQFF.